The clone carrying this T cell receptor (beta chain) was seen just once. Amplification used 60 Vbeta primers and 13 Jbeta primers. TCRdb's copy holds only in-frame clones and misses some; the assay was immunoSEQ multiplex PCR. The sample has fewer than 200,000 clones, 81% seen once. This sample is drawn from a study of cytomegalovirus exposure and HLA in healthy donors. Germline-derived CDR1 and CDR2 are MNHEY and SVGAGI. V dropped 4 bases and J dropped 2; count of bases not matched to a gene: 11. The CDR3 has 16 amino acids. V gene TRBV6-5 combines with J gene TRBJ2-7; 7 bases line up with TRBD2. The material sequenced was PBMCs. This TCR was sampled from a woman under 30 in good health and CMV-seropositive. CDR3 sequence (DNA): TGTGCCAGCAGTTCGATAACCGGTCGGGGGGCCTACGAGCAGTACTTC. Its protein is CASSSITGRGAYEQYF.